This T cell receptor (beta chain) appears in the sequencing data of a study of blood T cell repertoires in COVID-19 (dated by TCRdb to about 2020). General notes on the study: Samples from collaborators originated in the United States, Italy and Spain and spanned both the acute and convalescent phases of COVID-19. The prospective study material was composed of cDNA or gDNA derived from T cells, B-cell-depleted T cells, or PBMCs. Deeply sampled blood TCRbeta repertoires from subjects exposed to, actively infected with, or recovered from COVID-19 were included in the dataset. The repertoires were made available in a free public database intended to serve as a resource for research on the immune response to SARS-CoV-2. Samples came from the ongoing ImmuneRACE study (first 160 participants) plus 1,254 subjects from 6 global collaborators. The sample metadata nearly always contained a de-identified subject ID, COVID-19 status, age in years and sex. Where HLA class I and class II types were available, the types were taken from metadata supplied by the sample provider, not from assay-based typing.

What the study reported, not specific to this receptor: Clinical and demographic metadata were provided uncurated, with the amount varying by source and participant.

The immunoSEQ Assay, a bias-controlled multiplex PCR, was used to amplify TCRbeta CDR3 regions from genomic DNA. The source study handled its data this way. Nucleated cell counts per sample were estimated from amplification of reference gene primers within the assay. Sequence reads were collapsed and filtered to measure the absolute abundance of every unique TCRbeta CDR3 rearrangement. For each sample, productive Simpson clonality was calculated as the square root of Simpson's diversity index across productive rearrangements. TCRdb mirrors the immuneACCESS table, restricted to in-frame sequences. Some clones are absent from its copies; in checked studies, under half trace to an unresolved V gene, and the reason for the others is unknown. V, J and clone size reflect that table, while D and trimming were determined from the DNA. In all, the sample holds tens of thousands of clones, and around 85% of those were seen once. The top ten clonotypes cover about 14% of the sample.

The germline V gene (reference sequence) specifies SEHNR as CDR1 and FQNEAQ as CDR2. At the junction V is shortened by 0 bases and J by 0 bases, with 15 bases in between. The CDR3 covers 18 residues, taking in both the cysteine and the phenylalanine. The CDR3 DNA has 54 bases and is translated from base 1. Notes on this clone: The specificity of this receptor is unknown. No clone much larger than this one lies a single base away; base qualities are absent.

Each collaborating institution followed its own protocols to collect whole blood in K2EDTA tubes. For TCRbeta analysis, collaborators shipped samples as frozen whole blood, isolated PBMCs, or DNA extracted from either of those sample types. The rearrangement combines TRBV7-9 with TRBJ1-3; the D gene is not confidently resolved. The clonotype originates from a human donor with acute or convalescent COVID-19. The donor label of this sample is uncertain. Sequenced material: peripheral blood. The DNA sequence follows: TGTGCCAGCAGCTTAGCGTTGAGTGTCTTACTCTCTGGAAACACCATATATTTT. This is translated as CASSLALSVLLSGNTIYF.